These 25 T cell receptor beta chains came from one sample sequenced in a study of blood T cells in healthy people across ages. Then a second PCR, running about 6 to 11 cycles, was carried out with a sample-barcoded 5' primer and a J-beta primer mix. Using its own MiXCR run on the 5' RACE reads, TCRdb lists one record per CDR3 protein. In the table there are under 850,000 distinct CDR3 sequences, under 40% of which are singletons. Sequenced input: blood. These TCRs come from a man in his late teens or twenties in good health.

CDR3 sequence reads: CASRQINSNQPQHF. As DNA, the CDR3 is TGTGCCAGCCGACAGATCAATAGCAATCAGCCCCAGCATTTT. The genes are TRBV19 and TRBJ1-5; possibly TRBD1 for D (5 bases). This CDR3 is built from 14 residues. Trimming removed 9 bases from V and 0 bases from J, with 12 bases in between. The germline V gene encodes CDR1 LNHDA and CDR2 SQIVND (reference sequence).

CDR3 sequence: CASSSQPGNNEQFF. CDR3 DNA: TGTGCCAGCAGCAGCCAACCGGGGAACAATGAGCAGTTCTTC. The chain links TRBV7-2 to TRBJ2-1; perhaps TRBD2 as D (5 bases). V was clipped by 5 bases and J by 5 bases, with 13 bases between them. The CDR3 is 14 amino acids. Germline CDR1 and CDR2: SGHTA and FQGNSA.

This clonotype has ten or more counts. The chain is built from TRBV12-3 or TRBV12-4 and TRBJ2-6; weak D call: TRBD2 (5 bases). V was trimmed by 6 bases and J by 0 bases, leaving 12 bases between them. This CDR3 spans 16 amino acids. The chain's CDR3 is CASSPEGNSGANVLTF. CDR3 in DNA: TGTGCCAGCAGCCCCGAGGGCAACTCTGGGGCCAACGTCCTGACTTTC.

The chain has TRBV12-3 or TRBV12-4 and TRBJ2-6, with 7 bases that match TRBD1. This CDR3 region has 14 residues. V was pared by 8 bases and J by 3 bases, with 4 bases of the junction left unmatched. The CDR3 loop is CASHRGHGANVLTF. The CDR3 nucleotides are TGTGCCAGCCACAGGGGTCATGGGGCCAACGTCCTGACTTTC.

This clonotype was seen a handful of times. The chain links TRBV10-3 to TRBJ1-1; 7 bases map to TRBD1. V trimming: 8 bases; J trimming: 0 bases; junction bases outside the gene matches: 3. The germline CDR1 and CDR2 sequences are ENHRY and SYGVKD. The CDR3 loop spans 13 amino acids. The CDR3: CAIEGALNTEAFF. The CDR3 DNA sequence: TGTGCCATCGAGGGGGCTTTGAACACTGAAGCTTTCTTT.

A few counts support this clonotype. The J gene is TRBJ2-1, the V gene TRBV5-1, with 8 bases aligning to TRBD2. V lost 3 bases, J lost 8 bases, and 10 bases stayed unmatched. Germline values: CDR1 SGHRS, CDR2 YFSETQ. CDR3 size: 15 residues. CDR3 nucleotides: TGCGCCAGCAGCTACGAGGGACTAGATCTCGATGAGCAGTTCTTC. Protein product: CASSYEGLDLDEQFF.

This clonotype was seen ten or more times. CDR3 sequence: CATSRAQTGSPYEQYF. DNA for the CDR3: TGTGCCACCAGCAGAGCACAGACAGGATCACCCTACGAGCAGTACTTC. The chain employs TRBV15 and TRBJ2-7; D is perhaps TRBD1 (6 bases). Germline CDR1 LNHNV, CDR2 YYDKDF (reference sequence). CDR3 length: 16 amino acids. Trimming stripped 1 base from V and 2 bases from J, with 15 bases between.

On this clonotype: This sequence is one base from a far larger clone and is likely a read error. The chain recombines TRBV12-3 or TRBV12-4 with TRBJ1-2; perhaps TRBD1 as D (5 bases). The CDR3 is made up of 13 amino acids. The CDR3 DNA sequence: TGTACCAGCAGTTTGGCAGGGTCCTATGGCTACACCTTC. Its translation: CTSSLAGSYGYTF.

This clonotype was observed many times. Possible read error: a much larger clone is one base away. The rearrangement uses TRBV5-1 and TRBJ1-6, with D perhaps TRBD1 (6 bases). Germline CDR1 and CDR2: SGHRS and YFSETQ. The germline V and J ends were trimmed by 4 bases and 7 bases, with 12 bases remaining between them. This CDR3 is built from 14 residues. The CDR3 region has the DNA TGCGCCAGCAGCGTAGCGGGGGGCAATTCACCCCTCCACTTT. This gives the protein CASSVAGGNSPLHF.

This clonotype was counted once. A clone one base away is much larger, so this may be a read error. This chain connects TRBV20-1 to TRBJ2-4, with D perhaps TRBD2 (6 bases). The end of the DNA is better explained by TRBJ2-7, so the J call may be wrong. The CDR3 runs 14 residues. The germline CDR1 and CDR2 sequences are DFQATT and SNEGSKA (reference sequence). The CDR3 region has the DNA TGCAGTGCTAGTAATGAGGAGGGCTCCTACGAGCAGTACTTC. This gives the protein CSASNEEGSYEQYF.

Only one count was recorded for this clonotype. The chain employs TRBV7-9 and TRBJ1-1, with a tentative D call TRBD1 (5 bases). This CDR3 is built from 15 residues. Trimming removed 5 bases from V and 0 bases from J, with 13 bases in between. The V gene's germline CDR1 is SEHNR and CDR2 FQNEAQ (reference sequence). The CDR3 DNA is TGTGCCAGCAGCCCACTGGGACGGATGAACACTGAAGCTTTCTTT. It specifies CASSPLGRMNTEAFF.

This chain uses TRBV5-6 with TRBJ2-5, with TRBD1 matching over 9 bases. V trimming: 2 bases; J trimming: 5 bases; junction bases outside the gene matches: 7. From germline, CDR1 is SGHDT and CDR2 YYEEEE. CDR3 length equals 15 residues. The CDR3 spells CASSLFDRGLETQYF. The CDR3 nucleotides read TGTGCCAGCAGCTTATTCGACAGGGGGTTGGAGACCCAGTACTTC.

The rearrangement joins TRBV12-3 or TRBV12-4 to TRBJ1-1; D may be TRBD1 (5 bases). This CDR3 has 15 amino acids. V was cut by 8 bases and J by 4 bases, with 20 bases left in between. In DNA form, the CDR3 reads TGTGCCAGCGGTTCCAGGGACGGAGGGAGCACTGAAGCTTTCTTT. It codes for CASGSRDGGSTEAFF.

The chain links TRBV7-9 to TRBJ2-7; D is possibly TRBD1 (5 bases). The CDR3 sequence is 14 residues long. Germline-derived CDR1 and CDR2 are SEHNR and FQNEAQ (reference sequence). Trimming took 4 bases from V and 2 from J, leaving 12 bases between them. CDR3 protein: CASSSRTQTYEQYF. CDR3 nucleotides: TGTGCCAGCAGCTCGCGGACACAAACCTACGAGCAGTACTTC. The complete variable domain, with remaining parts taken from reference TRBV7-9 and TRBJ2-7, reads DTGVSQNPRHKITKRGQNVTFRCDPISEHNRLYWYRQTLGQGPEFLTYFQNEAQLEKSRLLSDRFSAERPKGSFSTLEIQRTEQGDSAMYLCASSSRTQTYEQYFGPGTRLTVT.

The chain recombines TRBV4-3 with TRBJ1-4; D is undetermined. The germline V gene encodes CDR1 LGHNA and CDR2 YSLEER. This CDR3 is built from 16 residues. V was cut by 4 bases and J by 3 bases, with 15 bases left in between. The CDR3 nucleotides read TGCGCCAGCAGCCCCCGGGTGGGTTCGGCTAATGAAAAACTGTTTTTT. Protein: CASSPRVGSANEKLFF.

Of note for this clonotype: One base away lies a much larger clone, so this may be a sequencing read error. V usage is TRBV11-2 and J usage is TRBJ2-1; maybe TRBD1 (5 bases). In germline, CDR1 is SGHAT, CDR2 FQNNGV. This CDR3 is built from 15 residues. The CDR3 DNA sequence: TGTGCCAGCAGCCCCTTAGACAGCACCTACAATGGGCAGTTCTTC. Its translation is CASSPLDSTYNGQFF. Based on the CDR3 plus reference TRBV11-2 and TRBJ2-1, the full variable domain is EAGVAQSPRYKIIEKRQSVAFWCNPISGHATLYWYQQILGQGPKLLIQFQNNGVVDDSQLPKDRFSAERLKGVDSTLKIQPAKLEDSAVYLCASSPLDSTYNGQFFGPGTRLTVL.

The CDR3 region is CASGSGRVSGNTIYF. The CDR3 DNA is TGTGCCAGCGGTAGCGGAAGGGTCTCTGGAAACACCATATATTTT. The J gene is TRBJ1-3, the V gene TRBV28, with D unresolved. CDR1 MDHEN and CDR2 SYDVKM come from the germline V gene. V dropped 8 bases and J dropped 0 bases, with 14 bases sitting between them. This CDR3 region has 15 residues. Full variable domain (remainder filled in from reference TRBV28 and TRBJ1-3): DVKVTQSSRYLVKRTGEKVFLECVQDMDHENMFWYRQDPGLGLRLIYFSYDVKMKEKGDIPEGYSVSREKKERFSLILESASTNQTSMYLCASGSGRVSGNTIYFGEGSWLTVV.

The chain employs TRBV7-9 and TRBJ1-1, with unresolved D. The length of the CDR3 is 12 residues. V dropped 1 base and J dropped 6 bases, with 6 bases sitting between them. Germline V gene lookup returns CDR1 SEHNR and CDR2 FQNEAQ (reference sequence). The CDR3 here is CASSLETPEAFF. CDR3 bases: TGTGCCAGCAGCTTAGAAACACCTGAAGCTTTCTTT. The full variable domain, completed using reference TRBV7-9 and TRBJ1-1, is DTGVSQNPRHKITKRGQNVTFRCDPISEHNRLYWYRQTLGQGPEFLTYFQNEAQLEKSRLLSDRFSAERPKGSFSTLEIQRTEQGDSAMYLCASSLETPEAFFGQGTRLTVV.

The chain couples TRBV14 to TRBJ2-7; perhaps TRBD2 as D (5 bases). V was clipped by 0 bases and J by 7 bases, with 10 bases between them. The germline gives CDR1 SGHDN, CDR2 FVKESK. This CDR3 comprises 13 residues. The CDR3 DNA reads as TGTGCCAGCAGCCAAGATCTAACTAGGGAGCAGTACTTC. It yields the protein CASSQDLTREQYF.

This rearrangement joins TRBV12-3 or TRBV12-4 to TRBJ1-3; D gene uncertain. The CDR3 length is 14 residues. With 3 bases removed from V and 1 base from J, the gap between germline ends came to 7 bases. The CDR3 region is CASSFSFSGNTIYF. CDR3 sequence (DNA): TGTGCCAGCAGTTTCTCTTTTTCTGGAAACACCATATATTTT.

This chain links TRBV12-3 or TRBV12-4 with TRBJ2-7; TRBD1 matches at 10 bases. The CDR3 has 15 residues. Germline trimming cut 5 bases from V and 5 bases from J; bases unmatched to any gene: 9. CDR3 bases: TGTGCCAGCAGTCTTGGGACAGGGGATTCGGACGAGCAGTACTTC. Protein sequence: CASSLGTGDSDEQYF.

Comment on this clonotype: The junction shows a germline mismatch at one end, possibly a read error. The chain uses TRBV2 and TRBJ1-1, with D possibly matching TRBD1 (5 bases). This CDR3 is 16 amino acids long. The V gene's germline CDR1 is SNHLY and CDR2 FYNNEI. CDR3 nucleotides: TGCGCCAGCCTGGGGGGTGAAGATTTGAGGGTCACTGAAGCTTTCTTT. Amino acids: CASLGGEDLRVTEAFF.

This clonotype appeared many times. The rearrangement links TRBV12-3 or TRBV12-4 to TRBJ1-6; D possibly corresponds to TRBD1 (5 bases). V dropped 5 bases and J dropped 4 bases, with 9 bases sitting between them. This CDR3 contains 14 residues. The DNA of the CDR3 is TGTGCCAGCAGTCCCCAGGGTTATAATTCACCCCTCCACTTT. Residues: CASSPQGYNSPLHF.

V is TRBV10-3 and J is TRBJ2-1; D might be TRBD1 (6 bases). The CDR3 consists of 14 residues. Between the trimmed V and J ends, which lost 11 bases and 3 bases, there was a span of 17 bases. The germline V gene has CDR1 ENHRY and CDR2 SYGVKD. This CDR3 reads CASRQDLLYNEQFF. The CDR3 DNA reads TGTGCCTCCCGACAGGACCTCCTCTACAATGAGCAGTTCTTC.

In its sample, this clonotype was seen a few times. Written as DNA, the CDR3 is TGTGCCAGCAGTTACCAAGCGACCTCAGATACGCAGTATTTT. Translation: CASSYQATSDTQYF. The V and J genes are TRBV6-2 or TRBV6-3 and TRBJ2-3; D is unclear. CDR1 and CDR2 (germline): MNHEY, SVGEGT. Between the trimmed V and J ends, which lost 2 bases and 4 bases, there was a span of 10 bases. The CDR3 length is 14 residues.